This T cell receptor beta chain was found in a study of cytomegalovirus exposure and HLA in healthy donors (dated by TCRdb to about 2017). Regarding the research as a whole: In an earlier analysis of roughly 590 of the donors, about 260 Gb of sequence data and some 120 million unique TCR beta sequences from roughly 200 million T cells were reported. Both class I and class II loci were covered by HLA typing, at four-digit resolution. Genome-wide SNP genotypes for about three fifths of the 666 donors were used in a later genetic analysis, which treated that subset as a discovery cohort. On average, around 200,000 unique TCR beta nucleotide sequences were sequenced per donor among 398 genotyped donors of the cohort, with 15% to 20% of those sequences being non-productive. Every discovery cohort repertoire had been produced on one sequencing platform. To decide whether each TCR beta V gene segment behaved as functional or pseudogenic, an earlier analysis of some 580 of the donors relied on high-throughput TCR beta sequencing. To predict cytomegalovirus infection status, the study combined high-throughput TCR immunosequencing, statistical association of individual TCRs with disease status, and machine learning. Alongside the repertoire data, information on donor age, sex, ethnicity and CMV serostatus was compiled. A separate validation cohort of roughly 110 different subjects was used in addition to the approximately 700-subject first cohort. Among the roughly 400 genotyped donors, about 85% belonged to the genetic ancestry cluster associated with self-reported Caucasian donors. Typing coverage differed by locus: A, B, C, DRB1 and DQB1 were typed in roughly 620-640 donors, DQA1 in about 500, DPA1 in around 610, and DPB1 in 472. An early release that covered roughly 600 HLA-typed donors contained around 300 gigabases of sequencing data and around 80 million unique TCR sequences. Several DR-DQ haplotypes were treated as single units for association and clustering because of strong linkage in the cohort. A later analysis re-analyzed previously published TCR beta repertoires from hundreds of donors and added high-resolution HLA genotyping to study TCR occurrence patterns. The T cell repertoires of several hundred subjects were profiled by immunosequencing and related to cytomegalovirus serostatus. The aim of the study was to test whether cataloging public T cell receptors could identify signatures of past pathogen exposure. Rather than using new phenotypic data, the later analysis identified candidate immune exposures from TCR beta sequences and from how often those sequences occurred across donors.

From cysteine to phenylalanine, the CDR3 is 17 amino acids long. CDR3 DNA is the only sequence kept; it has 51 bases, read in frame from the first base. Trimmed from V: 2 bases; trimmed from J: 4 bases; junction bases lacking a gene match: 11. Sequences MDHEN (CDR1) and SYDVKM (CDR2) are obtained from the germline V gene. The cohort consisted of more than 650 healthy bone marrow donors. At the time of sampling, all cohort members were nominally healthy, though unrecorded immune exposures were likely present. The donor was CMV seronegative and belonged to the group of several hundred seronegative cohort members. Every donor gave a peripheral blood sample, and the peripheral blood mononuclear cells from that sample were used for TCR beta sequencing. The Qiagen DNeasy Blood Extraction Kit was used to extract genomic DNA from the blood cell samples. Library construction relied on the immunoSEQ multiplex PCR assay. The multiplex PCR relied on a mix of 60 forward primers for TCR Vbeta segments and 13 reverse primers for TCR Jbeta segments. Amplification of the CDR3 region of rearranged TCR beta genes was performed with a multiplex PCR assay on genomic DNA. The Illumina HiSeq System was used to sequence the amplified TCR beta libraries as 87-base-pair reads. The authors' pipeline ran thus. A later analysis counted some 80 million unique TCR beta chains across the 650 to 800 repertoires, and some 11 million of these chains were shared by at least two donors. Raw reads were error-corrected and collapsed into unique sequences by a nearest-neighbor algorithm in which closely related sequences were merged to remove PCR and sequencing errors. To assign V, D and J gene segments, CDR3 sequences were aligned to IMGT reference sequences. For a sequence to be retained, at least a six-nucleotide match to both a V gene segment and a J gene segment was required. Rearrangements were called productive when the CDR3 lacked stop codons and stayed in frame with V and J; all others were non-productive. Following IMGT convention, CDR3 was defined as the stretch from the second conserved V-encoded cysteine up to the conserved J-encoded phenylalanine. In an earlier analysis of around 570 of the donors, sequences lacking an unambiguous match to a single V gene segment were excluded. An earlier analysis of around 600 of the donors classified V segments as functional when productive rearrangements were above 56.7% and as segregating when the standard deviation between donors was above 5%. A statistical classification framework was built to diagnose cytomegalovirus status from the catalog of TCR beta chain sequences. A later analysis assigned V and J genes by comparing TCR nucleotide sequences with IMGT/GENE-DB human TR gene sequences. Using the TCRdist pipeline, a later analysis assigned CDR3 sequences along with most-parsimonious VDJ recombination scenarios. A later analysis defined each TCR beta chain by its CDR3 amino acid sequence plus V-gene family, and excluded reads lacking a unique V-gene family. A later analysis removed 550 to 650 highly shared, low-generation-probability nucleotide sequences to deal with suspected cross-contamination and a sequencing artifact. A later analysis calculated a clonal expansion index for each public chain from normalized within-repertoire ranks of inferred template counts. A later analysis computed generation probabilities with a VDJ recombination model fitted to out-of-frame rearrangements, and checked the results against IGoR. In a later analysis, hypergeometric tests were used to score TCR-TCR, TCR-HLA and TCR-CMV co-occurrence, with a repertoire-size bias correction applied to TCR pairs. In a later analysis, false discovery rates were estimated by permuting HLA or CMV assignments 20 times. In a later analysis, co-occurring TCRs were grouped with DBSCAN, and TCRdist sequence similarity was added when clustering was performed within HLA-allele-positive subsets. Repertoires with fewer than 30,000 or more than 120,000 public chains were left out of co-occurrence clustering, as were five repertoires with anomalous nucleotide sharing. Entries here come from immuneACCESS through TCRdb and include only in-frame sequences with V and J called. Some clones fail to appear in such tables; in the studies checked, an unresolved V gene covers under half of the shortfall, and the cause of the remainder is unknown. The V and J calls and clone size are taken from that table; D and trimming were inferred from the DNA. The sample table contains approximately 130,000 clones; only one count was recorded for approximately 87% of them. Clones ranked in the top ten supply 5.2% of the sample.

This clone was detected once. Its antigen remains undetermined. No qualities accompany the bases; no much larger clone lies one base away. Overall study outcomes, separate from this receptor: An association between a missense DCLRE1C variant and V-gene and J-gene trimming of TCR beta chains was found in a later genetic analysis and replicated in an independent cohort. A later analysis associated 15,000 to 20,000 TCR beta sequences with specific HLA alleles at a false discovery rate of 0.05. According to a later analysis, most CMV-associated TCR beta chains appeared to be HLA-restricted, and the HLA associations seemed to be driven largely by CMV exposure. A cluster of highly shared sequence variants was judged likely to be a technical artifact of the sequencing pipeline. It was suggested by the authors that the approach could potentially be generalized to other disease states and immunological phenotypes. Most TCR sequences were observed very rarely across donors, whereas some public TCRs were present in many individuals. The classifier was reported to diagnose cytomegalovirus status with high specificity and sensitivity in both the original and validation cohorts. Because counts were too low, some 17 rarely observed V segments, including chromosome 9 orphons, were excluded from the earlier analysis of a few hundred of the donors. A further reported finding was that TCR beta sequences accurately predicted the HLA-A and HLA-B alleles for most subjects in the first cohort. Because HLA typing was unavailable for some donors at each locus, only the typed subset was used in association tests. In a later analysis, TCR association rates were found to vary across HLA loci, with the most associated TCRs seen for DRB1 alleles and the fewest for HLA-C alleles. When HLA alleles, especially DR and DQ, strongly co-occurred, attributing TCR associations to individual alleles was difficult. Correlated functional status among segregating V segments might reflect linkage disequilibrium, but an unknown experimental factor could not be ruled out. The presence/absence analyses assumed that sequencing depth was roughly uniform across donors, and that assumption may not be true. A later analysis found that HLA-associated TCR beta chains were more clonally expanded and had lower generation probabilities than equally common non-associated chains. A few of the identified cytomegalovirus-associated TCR beta chains were confirmed in vitro to be specific for cytomegalovirus antigens. The 87-base-pair reads could not distinguish some IMGT-functional V segments, including TRBV6-2 and TRBV6-3, so those segments were excluded. Compared with the roughly 700-donor mean, donors in an Asian-associated ancestry cluster had fewer N-insertions in productive TCRs, according to a later genetic analysis. The cohort was sequenced for TCR beta chains only, and without alpha or paired-chain data the features that could be detected were limited. In a later analysis, several top co-occurrence clusters were reported to appear linked to parvovirus B19, influenza, CMV and Epstein-Barr virus. Immune exposure information for the cohort was limited to CMV serostatus. Broadly in line with IMGT annotations, most TCR beta V segments showed up in productive rearrangements about 87% or about 30% of the time in an earlier analysis of around 550 of the donors. The study gave a list of about 170 TCR beta chains associated with cytomegalovirus.

The sequence links TRBV28 to TRBJ2-1; 7 nucleotides in the junction match TRBD2. The sequencing sample was made of PBMCs. The origin of this receptor is a woman in her twenties or thirties in good health and CMV-seronegative. The CDR3 has the sequence CASSLGAAGARYNEQFF. DNA sequence: TGTGCCAGCAGTTTAGGGGCGGCGGGAGCGCGGTACAATGAGCAGTTCTTC.